The clone carrying this T cell receptor beta chain has only one observation. This entry comes from a study of shared clonotypes between healthy human individuals. The V and J ends lost 2 bases and 5 bases respectively, with 7 bases between them. The germline CDR1 and CDR2 sequences are MNHNY and SVGAGI (reference sequence). This CDR3 has 12 amino acids. TCRdb's table, derived via immunoSEQ multiplex PCR, lists solely in-frame clones and lacks some. The profile shows some 2,000,000 clones, approximately 96% of them singletons. The receptor comes from a man younger than 35 in good health. The chain recombines TRBV6-6 with TRBJ2-7, with D unresolved. Sequencing was carried out using naive CD4+ T cells sorted from blood. As to subset: CD45RA+ positively selected. The CDR3 region is CASSYTVNEQYF. DNA for the CDR3: TGTGCCAGCAGTTACACAGTCAACGAGCAGTACTTC.